This TCR beta chain is drawn from a study of beta chain features in type 1 diabetes. General study results and limits: Among patients with Type 1 diabetes, TCRB CDR3s were moderately but significantly shorter in every one of the four CD4+ subsets.

There are a few counts of this clone. Its antigen is not known. This CDR3 is 13 amino acids long. V lost 5 bases, J lost 1 base, and 9 bases lay in between. Germline CDR1 SGHTA, CDR2 FQGTGA. The purity of all sorted populations exceeded 95%. Expressed TCRB transcripts got sequenced, as all isolated RNA was reverse transcribed. Some clones are missing from TCRdb's copy, which holds only in-frame ones; the method was immunoSEQ multiplex PCR. Found here are under 150,000 clones, 15% to 20% of them singletons; the top ten hold approximately 2.5%. The sequence was obtained from a man aged 18 to 30 with type 1 diabetes. V and J are TRBV7-3 and TRBJ2-7; unclear D gene. Sequencing was done on a sample of central memory CD4+ T cells from blood. The CDR3 spells CASSLGFSYEQYF. CDR3 bases: TGTGCCAGCAGCCTAGGTTTTTCCTACGAGCAGTACTTC.